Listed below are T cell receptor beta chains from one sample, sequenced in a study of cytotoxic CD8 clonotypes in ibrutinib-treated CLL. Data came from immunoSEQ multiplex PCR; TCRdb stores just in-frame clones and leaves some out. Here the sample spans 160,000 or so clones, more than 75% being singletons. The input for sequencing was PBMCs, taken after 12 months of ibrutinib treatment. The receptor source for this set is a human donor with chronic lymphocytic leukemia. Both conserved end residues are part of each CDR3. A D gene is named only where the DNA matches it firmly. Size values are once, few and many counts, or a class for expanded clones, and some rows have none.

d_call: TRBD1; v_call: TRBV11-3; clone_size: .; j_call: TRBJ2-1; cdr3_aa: CASSLGLGQGAGNEQFF; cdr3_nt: TGTGCCAGCAGCTTAGGGCTCGGACAGGGGGCTGGCAATGAGCAGTTCTTC
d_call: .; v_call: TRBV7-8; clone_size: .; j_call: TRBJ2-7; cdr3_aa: CASSPQGGLYEQYF; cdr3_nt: TGTGCCAGCAGCCCTCAGGGGGGGCTCTACGAGCAGTACTTC
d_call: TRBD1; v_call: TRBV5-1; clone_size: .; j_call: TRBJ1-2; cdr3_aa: CASSLQGANYGYTF; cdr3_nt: TGCGCCAGCAGCTTGCAGGGGGCCAACTATGGCTACACCTTC
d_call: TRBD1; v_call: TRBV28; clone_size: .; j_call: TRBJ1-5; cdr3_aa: CASRLIQGVVHSNQPQHF; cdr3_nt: TGTGCCAGCAGGCTAATACAGGGGGTGGTCCATAGCAATCAGCCCCAGCATTTT
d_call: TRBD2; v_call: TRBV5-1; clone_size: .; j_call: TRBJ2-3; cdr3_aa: CASSGGLAGGNSSTDTQYF; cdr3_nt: TGCGCCAGCAGCGGGGGACTAGCGGGAGGAAATTCTAGCACAGATACGCAGTATTTT
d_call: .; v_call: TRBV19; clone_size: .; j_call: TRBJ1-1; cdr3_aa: CASSQNRVTEAFF; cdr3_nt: TGTGCCAGTAGTCAGAACAGGGTTACTGAAGCTTTCTTT
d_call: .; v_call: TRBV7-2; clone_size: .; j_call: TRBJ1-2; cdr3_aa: CASSLEGYYGYTF; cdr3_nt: TGTGCCAGCAGCTTAGAGGGATACTATGGCTACACCTTC
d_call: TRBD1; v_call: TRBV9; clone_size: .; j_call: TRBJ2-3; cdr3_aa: CASSVATGARTDTQYF; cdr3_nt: TGTGCCAGCAGCGTAGCAACAGGGGCGCGCACAGATACGCAGTATTTT
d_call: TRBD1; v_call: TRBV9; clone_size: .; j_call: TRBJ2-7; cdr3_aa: CASSGGQGARGEQYF; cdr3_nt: TGTGCCAGCAGCGGGGGACAGGGGGCGCGTGGCGAGCAGTACTTC
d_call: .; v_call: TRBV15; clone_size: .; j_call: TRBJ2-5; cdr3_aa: CATSRTIRAGNQETQYF; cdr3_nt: TGTGCCACCAGCAGAACTATCCGGGCGGGGAACCAAGAGACCCAGTACTTC
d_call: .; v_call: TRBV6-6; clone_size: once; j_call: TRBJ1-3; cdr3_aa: CASSEGRSGNTIYF; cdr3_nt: TGTGCCAGCAGTGAGGGACGGTCCGGAAACACCATATATTTT
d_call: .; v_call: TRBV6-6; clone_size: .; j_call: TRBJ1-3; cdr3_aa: CASSLDHSGNTIYF; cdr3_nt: TGTGCCAGCAGTTTGGACCACTCTGGAAACACCATATATTTT
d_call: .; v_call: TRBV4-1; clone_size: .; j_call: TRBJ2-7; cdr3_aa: CASSQDITTLYEQYF; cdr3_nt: TGCGCCAGCAGCCAAGATATTACGACGCTGTACGAGCAGTACTTC
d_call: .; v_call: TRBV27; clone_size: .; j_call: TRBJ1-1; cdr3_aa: CASNNGGGTEAFF; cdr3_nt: TGTGCCAGCAACAACGGGGGTGGAACTGAAGCTTTCTTT
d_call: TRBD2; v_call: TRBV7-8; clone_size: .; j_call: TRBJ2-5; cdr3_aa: CASSLFRLSGGASQETQYF; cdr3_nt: TGTGCCAGCAGCTTATTCCGGTTGAGCGGGGGGGCCTCCCAAGAGACCCAGTACTTC
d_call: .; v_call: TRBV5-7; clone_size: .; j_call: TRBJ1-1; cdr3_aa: CASTPREGTTEAFF; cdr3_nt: TGTGCCAGCACCCCACGGGAGGGGACCACTGAAGCTTTCTTT
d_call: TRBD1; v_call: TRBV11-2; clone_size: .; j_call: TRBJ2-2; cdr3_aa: CASSPDRGRHGELFF; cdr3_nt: TGTGCCAGCAGCCCCGACAGGGGGCGACACGGGGAGCTGTTTTTT
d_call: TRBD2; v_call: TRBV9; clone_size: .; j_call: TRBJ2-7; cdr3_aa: CASSGTSGRTAEQYF; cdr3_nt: TGTGCCAGCAGCGGGACTAGCGGGAGAACGGCCGAGCAGTACTTC
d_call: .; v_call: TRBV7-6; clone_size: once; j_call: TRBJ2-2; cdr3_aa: CASSPNTGELFF; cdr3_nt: TGTGCCAGCAGCCCAAACACCGGGGAGCTGTTTTTT
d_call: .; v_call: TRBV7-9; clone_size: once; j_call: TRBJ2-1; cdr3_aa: CASSLSGLDEQFF; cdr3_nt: TGTGCCAGCAGCTTATCTGGGTTAGATGAGCAGTTCTTC
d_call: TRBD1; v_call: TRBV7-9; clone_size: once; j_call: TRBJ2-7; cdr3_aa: CASVALGTGNYEQYF; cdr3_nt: TGTGCCAGCGTAGCTTTAGGGACAGGGAACTACGAGCAGTACTTC
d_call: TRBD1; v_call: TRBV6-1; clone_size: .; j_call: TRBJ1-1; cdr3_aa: CASHRGLGTEAFF; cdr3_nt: TGTGCCAGCCACAGGGGGCTGGGCACTGAAGCTTTCTTT
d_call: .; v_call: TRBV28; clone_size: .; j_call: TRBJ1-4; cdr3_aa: CASSLESGEKLFF; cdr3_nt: TGTGCCAGCAGTTTAGAATCGGGCGAAAAACTGTTTTTT
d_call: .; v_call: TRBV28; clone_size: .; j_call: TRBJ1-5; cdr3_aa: CASSWFSPGVSNQPQHF; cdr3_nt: TGTGCCAGCAGTTGGTTCTCTCCCGGCGTAAGCAATCAGCCCCAGCATTTT
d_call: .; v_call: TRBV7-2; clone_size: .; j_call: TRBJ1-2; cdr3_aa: CASSLSPGRDYGYTF; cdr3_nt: TGTGCCAGCAGCTTAAGCCCGGGGAGAGACTATGGCTACACCTTC
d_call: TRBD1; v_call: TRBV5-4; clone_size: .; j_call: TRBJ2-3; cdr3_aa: CASRSTTGTGTRSTDTQYF; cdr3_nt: TGTGCCAGCCGGTCGACGACCGGGACAGGGACCCGTAGCACAGATACGCAGTATTTT
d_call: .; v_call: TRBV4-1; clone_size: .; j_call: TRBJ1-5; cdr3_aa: CASSQVNANQPQHF; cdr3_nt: TGCGCCAGCAGCCAAGTCAATGCCAATCAGCCCCAGCATTTT
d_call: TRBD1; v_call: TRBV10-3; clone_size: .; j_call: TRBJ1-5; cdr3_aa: CAISDGTGRKSNQPQHF; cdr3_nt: TGTGCCATCAGTGACGGGACAGGGAGGAAGAGCAATCAGCCCCAGCATTTT
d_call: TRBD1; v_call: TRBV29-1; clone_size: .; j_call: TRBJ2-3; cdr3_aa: CSVRQGATDTQYF; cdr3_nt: TGCAGCGTTCGGCAGGGGGCGACAGATACGCAGTATTTT
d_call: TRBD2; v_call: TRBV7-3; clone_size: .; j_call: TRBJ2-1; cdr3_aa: CASSYSGLAERNEQFF; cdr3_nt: TGTGCCAGCAGCTATTCGGGACTAGCGGAAAGAAATGAGCAGTTCTTC
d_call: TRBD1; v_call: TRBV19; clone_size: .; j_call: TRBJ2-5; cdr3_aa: CASNRGQETQYF; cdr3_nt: TGTGCCAGTAACAGGGGGCAAGAGACCCAGTACTTC
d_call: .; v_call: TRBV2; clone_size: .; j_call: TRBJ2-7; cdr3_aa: CASMRRGQPYEQYF; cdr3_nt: TGTGCCAGCATGAGGAGGGGACAGCCCTACGAGCAGTACTTC
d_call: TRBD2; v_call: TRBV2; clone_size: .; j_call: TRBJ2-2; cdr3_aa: CASRGLAALGELFF; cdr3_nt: TGTGCCAGCAGGGGACTAGCGGCCCTCGGGGAGCTGTTTTTT
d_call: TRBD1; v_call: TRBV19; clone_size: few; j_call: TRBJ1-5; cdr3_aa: CASSTKSPMGQGNQPQHF; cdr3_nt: TGTGCCAGTAGTACCAAGTCACCCATGGGACAGGGCAATCAGCCCCAGCATTTT
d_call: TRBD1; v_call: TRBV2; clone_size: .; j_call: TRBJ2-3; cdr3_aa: CASSRDRAPDTQYF; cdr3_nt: TGTGCCAGCAGCCGGGACAGGGCGCCAGATACGCAGTATTTT
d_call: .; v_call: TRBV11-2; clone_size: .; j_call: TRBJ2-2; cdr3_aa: CASSPPLGGTGELFF; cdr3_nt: TGTGCCAGCAGCCCTCCCCTAGGGGGCACCGGGGAGCTGTTTTTT
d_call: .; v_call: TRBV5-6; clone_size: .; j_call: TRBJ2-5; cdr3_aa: CASSLRLTSSFWSLETQYF; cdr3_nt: TGTGCCAGCAGCTTGCGACTCACTTCCTCGTTCTGGTCCTTAGAGACCCAGTACTTC